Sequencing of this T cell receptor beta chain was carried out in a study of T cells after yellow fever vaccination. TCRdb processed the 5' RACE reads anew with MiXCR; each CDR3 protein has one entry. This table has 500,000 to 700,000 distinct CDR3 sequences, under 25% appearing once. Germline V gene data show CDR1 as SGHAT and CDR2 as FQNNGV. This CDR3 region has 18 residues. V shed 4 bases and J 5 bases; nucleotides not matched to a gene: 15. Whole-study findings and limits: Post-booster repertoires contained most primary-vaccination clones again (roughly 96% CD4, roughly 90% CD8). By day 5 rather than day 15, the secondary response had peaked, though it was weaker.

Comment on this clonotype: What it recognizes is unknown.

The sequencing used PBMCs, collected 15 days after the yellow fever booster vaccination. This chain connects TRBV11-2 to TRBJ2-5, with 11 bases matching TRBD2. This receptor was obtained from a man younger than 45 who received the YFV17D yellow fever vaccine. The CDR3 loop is CASSSPIGSGRAGETQYF. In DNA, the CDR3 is TGTGCCAGCAGCTCCCCTATCGGTAGCGGGAGGGCTGGGGAGACCCAGTACTTC.